This passage covers 21 T cell receptor beta chains from one sample sequenced in a study of technical replicates of blood from several donors. The table came from immunoSEQ multiplex PCR; TCRdb's copy has only in-frame clones and leaves some out. This sample has roughly 79,000 clones; about 81% occur once, and the top ten carry around 4%. Sequencing was done on a sample of PBMCs. The source is a human donor in good health. Some clones in this sample may be carry-over from other donors' samples.

The CDR3 nucleotides read TGTGCCAGCTCACCACCGGGAGGCCGCACAGATACGCAGTATTTT. Its translation is CASSPPGGRTDTQYF. V is TRBV18 and J is TRBJ2-3; D is perhaps TRBD2 (6 bases). Germline CDR1 and CDR2: KGHSH and LQKENI. This CDR3 spans 15 amino acids. Trimming took 0 bases from V and 1 from J, leaving 8 bases between them.

V is TRBV30 and J is TRBJ1-3; D gene ambiguous. Germline assignment: CDR1 GTSNPN and CDR2 SVGIG (reference sequence). Trimming removed 4 bases at V and 8 bases at J, with 15 bases between. The CDR3 length is 13 residues. The CDR3 region is CAWNIGTRDTIYF. The CDR3 DNA sequence: TGTGCCTGGAATATCGGCACGAGGGACACCATATATTTT.

V is TRBV30 and J is TRBJ1-1; D uncertain. Germline V gene sequence: CDR1 GTSNPN, CDR2 SVGIG (reference sequence). With 1 base removed from V and 1 base from J, the gap between germline ends came to 13 bases. There are 15 residues in the CDR3. CDR3 bases: TGTGCCTGGAGTGCCAACGGGGTGGCGAACACTGAAGCTTTCTTT. Protein: CAWSANGVANTEAFF.

V and J are TRBV11-3 and TRBJ2-7; TRBD2 matches 8 bases. With 6 bases clipped from V and 5 bases from J, the junction kept 3 bases outside the gene matches. The CDR3 contains 12 residues. The germline gives CDR1 SGHNT, CDR2 YENEEA. As DNA, the CDR3 is TGTGCCAGCAGTCGGGGGGGCCACGAGCAGTACTTC. It yields the protein CASSRGGHEQYF.

The rearrangement joins TRBV29-1 to TRBJ1-6; TRBD1 might be the D (6 bases). In germline, CDR1 is SQVTM, CDR2 ANQGSEA. V shed 6 bases and J shed 0 bases, with 15 bases lying between them. This CDR3 spans 16 amino acids. This CDR3 reads CSVSGGSSSYNSPLHF. Written as DNA, the CDR3 is TGCAGCGTAAGCGGGGGCTCCAGCTCCTATAATTCACCCCTCCACTTT.

The chain carries TRBV6-5 and TRBJ2-1; tentative D call: TRBD2 (6 bases). Per the germline V gene, CDR1 is MNHEY and CDR2 is SVGAGI. Deletions cut 6 bases from V and 7 bases from J, with 16 bases between. CDR3 length equals 14 residues. CDR3 residues: CASRLSGVNNEQFF. The CDR3 bases are TGTGCCAGCAGGCTCTCGGGGGTTAATAATGAGCAGTTCTTC.

The chain carries TRBV7-3 and TRBJ2-3, with D possibly matching TRBD2 (5 bases). Germline values: CDR1 SGHTA, CDR2 FQGTGA. The CDR3 sequence is 14 residues long. V was trimmed by 2 bases and J by 0 bases, leaving 6 bases between them. The DNA of the CDR3 is TGTGCCAGCAGCTTAGGGAGCAGCACAGATACGCAGTATTTT. Protein product: CASSLGSSTDTQYF.

The V and J genes are TRBV9 and TRBJ1-2, with no clear D. The V gene's germline CDR1 is SGDLS and CDR2 YYNGEE. The CDR3 covers 14 residues. V shed 0 bases and J shed 5 bases, with 11 bases lying between them. For the CDR3, the DNA is TGTGCCAGCAGCGTAGACTTAACTATGTATGGCTACACCTTC. It specifies CASSVDLTMYGYTF.

This clone showed up just once. The gene calls are TRBV4-3 and TRBJ2-3, with 14 positions matching TRBD2. This CDR3 contains 20 residues. J gave up 0 bases and V 5 bases, and 13 bases lay outside the gene matches. Per germline, CDR1 LGHNA and CDR2 YSLEER. In nucleotides, the CDR3 is TGCGCCAGCAGCAAGAGATCAGCGGGACTAGCGGGAGTAAGCACAGATACGCAGTATTTT. Residues: CASSKRSAGLAGVSTDTQYF.

The chain has TRBV7-2 and TRBJ2-1, with 7 bases lining up with TRBD2. CDR1 and CDR2 from the germline V gene are SGHTA and FQGNSA. Unmatched junction bases numbered 9, after V lost 7 bases and J lost 0 bases. The CDR3 runs 16 residues. The CDR3 DNA reads as TGTGCCAGCACGACTAGCCGCTATAGCTCCTACAATGAGCAGTTCTTC. Translated, it gives CASTTSRYSSYNEQFF. Using reference TRBV7-2 and TRBJ2-1 for the parts outside the CDR3, the full variable domain is GAGVSQSPSNKVTEKGKDVELRCDPISGHTALYWYRQSLGQGLEFLIYFQGNSAPDKSGLPSDRFSAERTGGSVSTLTIQRTQQEDSAVYLCASTTSRYSSYNEQFFGPGTRLTVL.

The chain employs TRBV2 and TRBJ2-2; 8 bases align to TRBD2. With V trimmed by 3 bases and J by 7 bases, 1 base remained unmatched. This CDR3 is built from 13 residues. Germline CDR1 and CDR2: SNHLY and FYNNEI. The CDR3: CASSDRGGGELFF. The CDR3 DNA follows: TGTGCCAGCAGTGATCGGGGGGGCGGGGAGCTGTTTTTT.

The chain links TRBV27 to TRBJ2-3, with 8 bases aligning to TRBD2. The J segment lost 5 bases and the V segment lost 2 bases, leaving 12 bases of the junction unmatched. Germline CDR1 is MNHEY and CDR2 is SMNVEV (reference sequence). CDR3 length equals 17 residues. This CDR3 reads CASSLPPSGGPVDTQYF. In DNA form, the CDR3 reads TGTGCCAGCAGTTTACCCCCATCGGGAGGGCCGGTAGATACGCAGTATTTT.

The rearrangement links TRBV29-1 to TRBJ2-7; 13 nucleotides agree with TRBD2. Germline CDR1 is SQVTM and CDR2 is ANQGSEA. The CDR3 has 15 residues. V shed 8 bases, J shed 2 bases, and the junction held 9 bases outside the gene matches. The DNA for the CDR3 is TGCAGCACGCAGGGACTAGCGGGACAACCCTACGAGCAGTACTTC. It encodes CSTQGLAGQPYEQYF.

The gene calls are TRBV4-3 and TRBJ1-6; D not certain. V was pared by 0 bases and J by 10 bases, with 16 bases between. The germline V gene encodes CDR1 LGHNA and CDR2 YSLEER. The CDR3 has 16 amino acids. The CDR3 coding sequence is TGCGCCAGCAGCCAAGAATCAGGAGGGAGCCGGTCACCCCTCCACTTT. It specifies CASSQESGGSRSPLHF.

V and J are TRBV4-1 and TRBJ2-3; TRBD2 is a possible D gene (6 bases). Per germline, CDR1 MGHRA and CDR2 YSYEKL. The CDR3 covers 16 residues. V dropped 3 bases and J dropped 1 base, with 14 bases sitting between them. The CDR3 region is CASSQGRQGGTDTQYF. The CDR3 coding sequence is TGCGCCAGCAGCCAGGGGAGGCAGGGCGGCACAGATACGCAGTATTTT.

The rearrangement joins TRBV28 to TRBJ1-2; no clear D. Germline values: CDR1 MDHEN, CDR2 SYDVKM. Trimming left V 6 bases short and J 0 bases short, with 8 bases between. CDR3 size: 13 residues. CDR3 nucleotide sequence: TGTGCCAGCAGCCCGCGGGCTAACTATGGCTACACCTTC. This translates into CASSPRANYGYTF.

The chain has TRBV30 and TRBJ1-2; D might be TRBD1 (5 bases). CDR1 is GTSNPN and CDR2 is SVGIG in the germline V gene (reference sequence). V shed 0 bases and J shed 7 bases, with 12 bases lying between them. The CDR3 consists of 13 residues. The CDR3 protein is CAWSVREGSGYTF. In DNA form, the CDR3 reads TGTGCCTGGAGTGTAAGGGAGGGGAGTGGCTACACCTTC.

This rearrangement joins TRBV14 to TRBJ2-1; TRBD2 matches 12 bases. The CDR3 loop spans 15 amino acids. The germline V gene has CDR1 SGHDN and CDR2 FVKESK. Germline trimming cut 1 base from V and 9 bases from J; bases unmatched to any gene: 4. The CDR3 nucleotides are TGTGCCAGCAGCCAAGGGCTAGCGGGGGGGTTTGAGCAGTTCTTC. Residues: CASSQGLAGGFEQFF.

The rearrangement uses TRBV11-1 and TRBJ1-2; D is uncertain. Trimming pared 2 bases from V and 0 bases from J, leaving 7 bases between. The CDR3 is 14 residues long. The germline gives CDR1 SGHAT, CDR2 FQDESV (reference sequence). CDR3 protein: CASSLSATNYGYTF. The DNA of the CDR3 is TGTGCCAGCAGCTTAAGCGCAACTAACTATGGCTACACCTTC. Filled out from reference TRBV11-1 and TRBJ1-2, the complete variable domain reads EAEVAQSPRYKITEKSQAVAFWCDPISGHATLYWYRQILGQGPELLVQFQDESVVDDSQLPKDRFSAERLKGVDSTLKIQPAELGDSAMYLCASSLSATNYGYTFGSGTRLTVV.

This chain connects TRBV7-2 to TRBJ2-7; D call uncertain. V was cut by 3 bases and J by 5 bases, with 8 bases left in between. The CDR3 sequence is 12 residues long. The germline CDR1 and CDR2 sequences are SGHTA and FQGNSA. CDR3 sequence (DNA): TGTGCCAGCAGCTTTTCGGTCGACGAGCAGTACTTC. Its protein is CASSFSVDEQYF.

This clone was detected only once. The chain employs TRBV19 and TRBJ2-2; D is possibly TRBD2 (6 bases). The ends were cut back, 3 bases at V and 7 bases at J, with 15 bases in the middle. Germline CDR1 reads LNHDA; CDR2 reads SQIVND (reference sequence). This CDR3 is 15 amino acids long. The CDR3 nucleotides are TGTGCCAGTAGTATTGGACTGGGACTGAGCGGGGAGCTGTTTTTT. Its protein product is CASSIGLGLSGELFF.